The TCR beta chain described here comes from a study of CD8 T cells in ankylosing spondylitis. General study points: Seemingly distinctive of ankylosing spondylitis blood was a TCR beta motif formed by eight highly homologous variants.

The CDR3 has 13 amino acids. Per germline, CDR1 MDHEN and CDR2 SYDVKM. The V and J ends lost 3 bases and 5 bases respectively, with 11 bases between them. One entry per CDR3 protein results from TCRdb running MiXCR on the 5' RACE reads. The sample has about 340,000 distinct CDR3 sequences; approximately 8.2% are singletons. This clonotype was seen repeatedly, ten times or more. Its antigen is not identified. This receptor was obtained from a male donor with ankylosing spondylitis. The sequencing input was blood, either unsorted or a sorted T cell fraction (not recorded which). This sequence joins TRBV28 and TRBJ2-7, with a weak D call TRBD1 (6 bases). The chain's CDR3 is CASSFSGQNEQYF. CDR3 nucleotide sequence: TGTGCCAGCAGTTTTTCGGGACAAAACGAGCAGTACTTC. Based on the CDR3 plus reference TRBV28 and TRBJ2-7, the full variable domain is DVKVTQSSRYLVKRTGEKVFLECVQDMDHENMFWYRQDPGLGLRLIYFSYDVKMKEKGDIPEGYSVSREKKERFSLILESASTNQTSMYLCASSFSGQNEQYFGPGTRLTVT.